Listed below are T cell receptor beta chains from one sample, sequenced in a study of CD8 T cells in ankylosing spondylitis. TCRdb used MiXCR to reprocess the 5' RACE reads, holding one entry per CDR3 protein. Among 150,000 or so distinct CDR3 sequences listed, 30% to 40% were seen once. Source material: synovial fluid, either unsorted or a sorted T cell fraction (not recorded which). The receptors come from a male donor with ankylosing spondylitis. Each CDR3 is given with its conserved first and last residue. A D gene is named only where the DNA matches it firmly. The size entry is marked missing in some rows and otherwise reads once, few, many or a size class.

CDR3 DNA: TGTGCCAGCAGCCGATTTAGGGACTCCGGGGACCCATTTAACTATGGCTACACCTTC
CDR3 protein: CASSRFRDSGDPFNYGYTF
clone size: -
CDR3 length: 19
D gene: -
J gene: TRBJ1-2
V gene: TRBV11-2

CDR3 DNA: TGTGCCTCAGCACGGGCGGCCGCGGTGGATGAGCAGTTCTTC
CDR3 protein: CASARAAAVDEQFF
clone size: few
CDR3 length: 14
D gene: -
J gene: TRBJ2-1
V gene: TRBV6-1

CDR3 DNA: TGCGCCAGCAGCTTGGAGGGGACTAGAAGGGACACCGGGGAGCTGTTTTTT
CDR3 protein: CASSLEGTRRDTGELFF
clone size: -
CDR3 length: 17
D gene: TRBD2
J gene: TRBJ2-2
V gene: TRBV5-1

CDR3 DNA: TGTGCCAGCAAAAACCACAGGGCTTACGACTATGGCTACACCTTC
CDR3 protein: CASKNHRAYDYGYTF
clone size: -
CDR3 length: 15
D gene: -
J gene: TRBJ1-2
V gene: TRBV6-1

CDR3 DNA: TGTGCCAGCAGCTTAGATCCATTGGAGAGGGTTGCCAAAAACATTCAGTACTTC
CDR3 protein: CASSLDPLERVAKNIQYF
clone size: -
CDR3 length: 18
D gene: -
J gene: TRBJ2-4
V gene: TRBV11-2

CDR3 DNA: TGTGCCAGCAGCTCCAGCGGGAAACCTAGCACAGATACGCAGTATTTT
CDR3 protein: CASSSSGKPSTDTQYF
clone size: few
CDR3 length: 16
D gene: TRBD2
J gene: TRBJ2-3
V gene: TRBV7-2

CDR3 DNA: TGTGCCAGCAGTCCTAGCGGGAGAGACACCGGGGAGCTGTTTTTT
CDR3 protein: CASSPSGRDTGELFF
clone size: once
CDR3 length: 15
D gene: TRBD2
J gene: TRBJ2-2
V gene: TRBV12-3/TRBV12-4

CDR3 DNA: TGTGCCAGCAGTTTGGGGCTAGCGGGACTTGGGACTCTGATAGATGAGCAGTTCTTC
CDR3 protein: CASSLGLAGLGTLIDEQFF
clone size: -
CDR3 length: 19
D gene: TRBD2
J gene: TRBJ2-1
V gene: TRBV28

CDR3 DNA: TGTGCCAGCCTATCCCGGACTAGCGGGAGGTTAAGAAAGCAGTACTTC
CDR3 protein: CASLSRTSGRLRKQYF
clone size: few
CDR3 length: 16
D gene: TRBD2
J gene: TRBJ2-7
V gene: TRBV28

CDR3 DNA: TGTGCCAGCAGTCCTAGCGGGGGGGTCTACGAGCAGTACTTC
CDR3 protein: CASSPSGGVYEQYF
clone size: -
CDR3 length: 14
D gene: TRBD2
J gene: TRBJ2-7
V gene: TRBV6-2/TRBV6-3

CDR3 DNA: TGCGCCAGCAGTGGGAATTATAATTCACCCCTCCACTTT
CDR3 protein: CASSGNYNSPLHF
clone size: -
CDR3 length: 13
D gene: -
J gene: TRBJ1-6
V gene: TRBV10-1

CDR3 DNA: TGCGCCAGCAGCTTGGAGGGCACAGGGGCGAATCAGCCCCAGCATTTT
CDR3 protein: CASSLEGTGANQPQHF
clone size: many
CDR3 length: 16
D gene: TRBD1
J gene: TRBJ1-5
V gene: TRBV5-1

CDR3 DNA: TGTGCCAGCAGTTTGGAGGGACGGATCTATGGCTACACCTTC
CDR3 protein: CASSLEGRIYGYTF
clone size: -
CDR3 length: 14
D gene: -
J gene: TRBJ1-2
V gene: TRBV28

CDR3 DNA: TGTGCCACCAGCACCGGAGATACTAGCGGGGGTACGGATACGCAGTATTTT
CDR3 protein: CATSTGDTSGGTDTQYF
clone size: few
CDR3 length: 17
D gene: TRBD2
J gene: TRBJ2-3
V gene: TRBV15

CDR3 DNA: TGTGCCAGCAGTTGGCGGGAGAGACAGCCCCAGCATTTT
CDR3 protein: CASSWRERQPQHF
clone size: -
CDR3 length: 13
D gene: -
J gene: TRBJ1-5
V gene: TRBV6-5

CDR3 DNA: TGTGCCAGCAGCTTAGCCGGGCAGTACGCAGATACGCAGTATTTT
CDR3 protein: CASSLAGQYADTQYF
clone size: few
CDR3 length: 15
D gene: -
J gene: TRBJ2-3
V gene: TRBV7-9

CDR3 DNA: TGTGCCAGCCGCCGCGGGGGGGACTACAATGAGCAGTTCTTC
CDR3 protein: CASRRGGDYNEQFF
clone size: -
CDR3 length: 14
D gene: TRBD2
J gene: TRBJ2-1
V gene: TRBV12-3/TRBV12-4

CDR3 DNA: TGTGCCACCAGGGCCCGACAGGGGAACACTGAAGCTTTCTTT
CDR3 protein: CATRARQGNTEAFF
clone size: -
CDR3 length: 14
D gene: TRBD1
J gene: TRBJ1-1
V gene: TRBV24-1

CDR3 DNA: TGTGCCAGCAGCTTAGATGTGCGCCTACCCCTCCACTTT
CDR3 protein: CASSLDVRLPLHF
clone size: -
CDR3 length: 13
D gene: -
J gene: TRBJ1-6
V gene: TRBV11-2

CDR3 DNA: TGTGCCAGCAGCTTAGGGCCTAGCGATACGCAGTATTTT
CDR3 protein: CASSLGPSDTQYF
clone size: -
CDR3 length: 13
D gene: -
J gene: TRBJ2-3
V gene: TRBV7-3

CDR3 DNA: TGCGCCAGCAGCTTGGACGGGACAGGGGGCGCGTTCTTC
CDR3 protein: CASSLDGTGGAFF
clone size: -
CDR3 length: 13
D gene: TRBD1
J gene: TRBJ2-1
V gene: TRBV5-1

CDR3 DNA: TGTGCCAGCAGCGGATTGGATATCTTATTGGGCGGCTACACCTTC
CDR3 protein: CASSGLDILLGGYTF
clone size: few
CDR3 length: 15
D gene: -
J gene: TRBJ1-2
V gene: TRBV7-2

CDR3 DNA: TGCAGCGTCGTCGGAGGGGCTGGGTCCTACAATGAGCAGTTCTTC
CDR3 protein: CSVVGGAGSYNEQFF
clone size: few
CDR3 length: 15
D gene: -
J gene: TRBJ2-1
V gene: TRBV29-1

CDR3 DNA: TGTGCCAGCAGCTTAAAGCCACCTAGGGGGAGCGGGGAGACCCAGTACTTC
CDR3 protein: CASSLKPPRGSGETQYF
clone size: few
CDR3 length: 17
D gene: -
J gene: TRBJ2-5
V gene: TRBV7-3

CDR3 DNA: TGTGCCAGCGCCTTGGGGGGGGACCAGCATTTT
CDR3 protein: CASALGGDQHF
clone size: few
CDR3 length: 11
D gene: -
J gene: TRBJ1-5
V gene: TRBV7-2

CDR3 DNA: TGCGCCAGCAGCGGTAGCGGGAGGAGCGAGACCCAGTACTTC
CDR3 protein: CASSGSGRSETQYF
clone size: few
CDR3 length: 14
D gene: TRBD2
J gene: TRBJ2-5
V gene: TRBV5-1

CDR3 DNA: TGTGCCAGCAGCGTGGACAGTTTCAGCTCTGGGGCCAACGTCCTGACTTTC
CDR3 protein: CASSVDSFSSGANVLTF
clone size: -
CDR3 length: 17
D gene: -
J gene: TRBJ2-6
V gene: TRBV9

CDR3 DNA: TGTGCCAGCAGCTTTCAAAAAAGTACTGGGGCCAACGTCCTGACTTTC
CDR3 protein: CASSFQKSTGANVLTF
clone size: -
CDR3 length: 16
D gene: -
J gene: TRBJ2-6
V gene: TRBV21-1

CDR3 DNA: TGCAGTGCGGTAGCGGGAGGGAGCACAGATACGCAGTATTTT
CDR3 protein: CSAVAGGSTDTQYF
clone size: -
CDR3 length: 14
D gene: TRBD2
J gene: TRBJ2-3
V gene: TRBV20-1

CDR3 DNA: TGCAGCGTTGGTGTGGACAGCAGAAATGAGCAGTTCTTC
CDR3 protein: CSVGVDSRNEQFF
clone size: -
CDR3 length: 13
D gene: -
J gene: TRBJ2-1
V gene: TRBV29-1

CDR3 DNA: TGTGCCAGCAGTTTAATCGCCAGGCCCGCCGGGACTAGCGGGAGGGATGAGCAGTTCTTC
CDR3 protein: CASSLIARPAGTSGRDEQFF
clone size: -
CDR3 length: 20
D gene: TRBD2
J gene: TRBJ2-1
V gene: TRBV27

CDR3 DNA: TGTGCCAGCAAAAAGAACGGAGGAGGCGGTAGGACGTTTTTT
CDR3 protein: CASKKNGGGGRTFF
clone size: many
CDR3 length: 14
D gene: -
J gene: TRBJ1-4
V gene: TRBV12-3/TRBV12-4

CDR3 DNA: TGCAGCGTCCGACCCGGGGAAGGCTACACCTTC
CDR3 protein: CSVRPGEGYTF
clone size: few
CDR3 length: 11
D gene: -
J gene: TRBJ1-2
V gene: TRBV29-1

CDR3 DNA: TGCAGCGTTGGGTACACCGGGGAGCTGTTTTTT
CDR3 protein: CSVGYTGELFF
clone size: -
CDR3 length: 11
D gene: -
J gene: TRBJ2-2
V gene: TRBV29-1

CDR3 DNA: TGTGCCACCCCTGACAGGGCGGGCACTGAAGCTTTCTTT
CDR3 protein: CATPDRAGTEAFF
clone size: -
CDR3 length: 13
D gene: TRBD1
J gene: TRBJ1-1
V gene: TRBV24-1

CDR3 DNA: TGTGCCAGCACTCAAAGGGGTCTTGTGGGCATGGACCGCGGAAACACCATATATTTT
CDR3 protein: CASTQRGLVGMDRGNTIYF
clone size: few
CDR3 length: 19
D gene: -
J gene: TRBJ1-3
V gene: TRBV6-1

CDR3 DNA: TGTGCCAGCAGTTCCGGACTAGCGGAATACAATGAGCAGTTCTTC
CDR3 protein: CASSSGLAEYNEQFF
clone size: -
CDR3 length: 15
D gene: TRBD2
J gene: TRBJ2-1
V gene: TRBV12-3/TRBV12-4

CDR3 DNA: TGTGCCAGCAGCCGCGATCAGAACACAGATACGCAGTATTTT
CDR3 protein: CASSRDQNTDTQYF
clone size: -
CDR3 length: 14
D gene: -
J gene: TRBJ2-3
V gene: TRBV4-2

CDR3 DNA: TGCGCCAGCAGCGTCGGACGGGGGACCGGGGAGCTGTTTTTT
CDR3 protein: CASSVGRGTGELFF
clone size: few
CDR3 length: 14
D gene: -
J gene: TRBJ2-2
V gene: TRBV5-1

CDR3 DNA: TGCAGTGCTAGTATCTCTGATAATTCACCCCTCCACTTT
CDR3 protein: CSASISDNSPLHF
clone size: many
CDR3 length: 13
D gene: -
J gene: TRBJ1-6
V gene: TRBV20-1

CDR3 DNA: TGCGCCAGCAGCTTGGGGGATCCGAACACCGGGGAGCTGTTTTTT
CDR3 protein: CASSLGDPNTGELFF
clone size: many
CDR3 length: 15
D gene: -
J gene: TRBJ2-2
V gene: TRBV5-1

CDR3 DNA: TGTGCCACCAGCAGAGTGCGGACTAGCTCCTACAATGAGCAGTTCTTC
CDR3 protein: CATSRVRTSSYNEQFF
clone size: -
CDR3 length: 16
D gene: TRBD2
J gene: TRBJ2-1
V gene: TRBV15

CDR3 DNA: TGTGCCAGCAGCTTAGCGGGGGCCTACGAGCAGTACTTC
CDR3 protein: CASSLAGAYEQYF
clone size: many
CDR3 length: 13
D gene: -
J gene: TRBJ2-7
V gene: TRBV7-9

CDR3 DNA: TGCGCCAGCAACCGGGACTACCCAAGTAATGAGCAGTTCTTC
CDR3 protein: CASNRDYPSNEQFF
clone size: few
CDR3 length: 14
D gene: TRBD2
J gene: TRBJ2-1
V gene: TRBV5-1

CDR3 DNA: TGTGCCAGCAGTGCCGCTGAAAAACTGTTTTTT
CDR3 protein: CASSAAEKLFF
clone size: -
CDR3 length: 11
D gene: -
J gene: TRBJ1-4
V gene: TRBV2